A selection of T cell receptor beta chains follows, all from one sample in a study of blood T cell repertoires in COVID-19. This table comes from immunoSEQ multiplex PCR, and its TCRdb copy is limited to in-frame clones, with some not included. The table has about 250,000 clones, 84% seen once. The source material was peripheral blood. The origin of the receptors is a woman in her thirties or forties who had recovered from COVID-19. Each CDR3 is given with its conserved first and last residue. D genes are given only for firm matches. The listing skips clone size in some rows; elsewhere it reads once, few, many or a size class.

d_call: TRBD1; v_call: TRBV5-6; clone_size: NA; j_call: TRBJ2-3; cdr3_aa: CASSLRTGGIRGDTQYF; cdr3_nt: TGTGCCAGCAGCCTAAGGACAGGGGGAATCCGGGGAGATACGCAGTATTTT
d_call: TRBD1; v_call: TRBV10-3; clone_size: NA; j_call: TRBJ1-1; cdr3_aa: CAISRDRGSEAFF; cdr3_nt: TGTGCCATCTCCCGGGACAGGGGATCTGAAGCTTTCTTT
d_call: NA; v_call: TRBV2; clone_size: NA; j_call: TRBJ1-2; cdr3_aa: CASSRGPGGYTF; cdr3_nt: TGTGCCAGCAGCAGGGGCCCAGGTGGCTACACCTTC
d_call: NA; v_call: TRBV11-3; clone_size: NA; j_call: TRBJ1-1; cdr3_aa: CASSLDGQSNTEAFF; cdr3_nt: TGTGCCAGCAGCTTAGATGGCCAGTCGAACACTGAAGCTTTCTTT
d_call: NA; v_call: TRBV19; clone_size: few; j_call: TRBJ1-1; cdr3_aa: CASSPYSGTEAFF; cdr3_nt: TGTGCCAGTAGTCCTTACTCGGGGACTGAAGCTTTCTTT
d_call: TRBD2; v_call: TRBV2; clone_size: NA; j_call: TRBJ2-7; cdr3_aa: CASSGGAKEQYF; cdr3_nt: TGTGCCAGCAGCGGGGGGGCGAAGGAGCAGTACTTC
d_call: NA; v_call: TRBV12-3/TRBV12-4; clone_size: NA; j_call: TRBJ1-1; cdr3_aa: CASRWANTEAFF; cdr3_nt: TGTGCCAGCAGGTGGGCGAACACTGAAGCTTTCTTT
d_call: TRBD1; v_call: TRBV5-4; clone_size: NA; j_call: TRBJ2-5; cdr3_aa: CASYDRGSQETQYF; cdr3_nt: TGTGCCAGCTACGACAGGGGTAGCCAAGAGACCCAGTACTTC
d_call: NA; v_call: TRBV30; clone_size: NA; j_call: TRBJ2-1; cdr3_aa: CAWRRANEQFF; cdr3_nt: TGTGCCTGGAGGAGGGCAAATGAGCAGTTCTTC
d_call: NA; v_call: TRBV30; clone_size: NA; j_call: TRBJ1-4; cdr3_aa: CAWGPRQGGEKLFF; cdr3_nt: TGTGCCTGGGGACCTCGGCAGGGTGGAGAAAAACTGTTTTTT
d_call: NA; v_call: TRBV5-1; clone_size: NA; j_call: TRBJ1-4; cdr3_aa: CASSLRGQGEKLFF; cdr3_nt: TGCGCCAGCAGCCTCAGGGGTCAAGGGGAAAAACTGTTTTTT
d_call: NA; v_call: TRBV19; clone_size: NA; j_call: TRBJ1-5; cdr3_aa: CASSVDSTNQPQHF; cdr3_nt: TGTGCCAGTAGTGTGGACAGCACCAATCAGCCCCAGCATTTT
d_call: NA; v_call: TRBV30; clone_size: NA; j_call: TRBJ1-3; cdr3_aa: CAWVWSQGNTIYF; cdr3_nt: TGTGCCTGGGTCTGGTCGCAGGGAAACACCATATATTTT
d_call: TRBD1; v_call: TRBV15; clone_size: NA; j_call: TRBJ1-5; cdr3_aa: CATSREDREVQPQHF; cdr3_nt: TGTGCCACCAGCAGGGAAGACAGGGAGGTTCAGCCCCAGCATTTT
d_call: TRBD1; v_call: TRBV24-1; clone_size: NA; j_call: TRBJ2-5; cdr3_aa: CATSDLGTDRQETQYF; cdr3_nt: TGTGCCACCAGTGATTTGGGGACAGACAGACAAGAGACCCAGTACTTC
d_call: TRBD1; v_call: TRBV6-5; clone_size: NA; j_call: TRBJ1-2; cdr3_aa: CASRTQGWYGYTF; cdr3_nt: TGTGCCAGCAGGACACAGGGGTGGTATGGCTACACCTTC
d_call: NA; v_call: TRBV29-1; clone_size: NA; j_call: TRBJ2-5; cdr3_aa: CSVEGLDYQETQYF; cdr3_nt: TGCAGCGTTGAAGGGTTAGACTACCAAGAGACCCAGTACTTC
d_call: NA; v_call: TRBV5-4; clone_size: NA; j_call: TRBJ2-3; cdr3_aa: CASSPDRTSTDTQYF; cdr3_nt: TGTGCCAGCAGCCCAGACAGAACTAGCACAGATACGCAGTATTTT
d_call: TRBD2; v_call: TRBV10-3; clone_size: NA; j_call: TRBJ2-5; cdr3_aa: CAISDVSGGHQETQYF; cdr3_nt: TGTGCCATCAGTGACGTTAGCGGGGGTCACCAAGAGACCCAGTACTTC
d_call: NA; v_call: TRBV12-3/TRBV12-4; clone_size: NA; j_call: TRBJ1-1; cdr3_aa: CASSLTLNTEAFF; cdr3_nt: TGTGCCAGCAGTTTAACACTGAACACTGAAGCTTTCTTT
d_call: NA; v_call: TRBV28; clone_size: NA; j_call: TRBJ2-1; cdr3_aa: CASSLRQGGYEQFF; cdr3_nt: TGTGCCAGCAGTTTGCGACAGGGAGGCTATGAGCAGTTCTTC
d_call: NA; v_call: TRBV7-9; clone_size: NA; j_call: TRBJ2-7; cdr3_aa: CASSSSLRGDRYEQYF; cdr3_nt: TGTGCCAGCAGCTCATCCCTTCGTGGTGATCGGTACGAGCAGTACTTC
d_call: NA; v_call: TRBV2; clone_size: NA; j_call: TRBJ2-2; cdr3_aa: CASRTREAAGELFF; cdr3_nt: TGTGCCAGCAGGACCCGAGAGGCGGCGGGGGAGCTGTTTTTT
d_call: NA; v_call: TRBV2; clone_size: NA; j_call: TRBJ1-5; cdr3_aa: CASSGDTRNQPQHF; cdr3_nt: TGTGCCAGCAGTGGGGACACCCGCAATCAGCCCCAGCATTTT
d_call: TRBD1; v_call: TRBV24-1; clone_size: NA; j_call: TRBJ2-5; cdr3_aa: CATSDPGQGRGETQYF; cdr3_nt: TGTGCCACCAGTGATCCAGGACAGGGGCGGGGGGAGACCCAGTACTTC
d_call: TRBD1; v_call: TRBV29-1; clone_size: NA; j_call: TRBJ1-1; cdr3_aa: CSVDKGETGPLNTEAFF; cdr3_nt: TGCAGCGTTGATAAGGGTGAGACAGGGCCCCTGAACACTGAAGCTTTCTTT
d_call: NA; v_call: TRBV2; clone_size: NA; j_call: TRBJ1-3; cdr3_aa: CAFSGSGNTIYF; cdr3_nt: TGTGCCTTTTCCGGCTCTGGAAACACCATATATTTT
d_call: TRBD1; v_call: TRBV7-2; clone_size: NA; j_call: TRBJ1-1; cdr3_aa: CASSIGTANTEAFF; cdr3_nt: TGTGCCAGCAGCATAGGGACAGCCAACACTGAAGCTTTCTTT
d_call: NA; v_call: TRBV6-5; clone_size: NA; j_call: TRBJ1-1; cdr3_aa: CASSYSARVEAFF; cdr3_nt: TGTGCCAGCAGTTACTCAGCCAGGGTTGAAGCTTTCTTT
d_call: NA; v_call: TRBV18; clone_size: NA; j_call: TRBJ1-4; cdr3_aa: CASSSDIVEKLFF; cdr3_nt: TGTGCCAGCTCATCGGACATCGTCGAAAAACTGTTTTTT
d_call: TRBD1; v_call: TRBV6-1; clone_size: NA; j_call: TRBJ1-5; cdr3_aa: CASSERQGGQPQHF; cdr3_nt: TGTGCCAGCAGTGAAAGACAGGGCGGTCAGCCCCAGCATTTT
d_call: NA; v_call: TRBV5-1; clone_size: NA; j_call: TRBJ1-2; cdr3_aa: CASSFPGGRLGYTF; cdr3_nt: TGCGCCAGCAGCTTCCCGGGGGGCAGGCTAGGCTACACCTTC
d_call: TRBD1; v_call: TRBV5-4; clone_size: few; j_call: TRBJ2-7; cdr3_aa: CASSRDRTYEQYF; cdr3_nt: TGTGCCAGCTCAAGGGACAGGACTTACGAGCAGTACTTC
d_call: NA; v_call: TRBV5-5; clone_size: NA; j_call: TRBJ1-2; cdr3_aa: CASSDATPRVYGYTF; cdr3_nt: TGTGCCAGCAGCGATGCGACGCCGCGGGTCTATGGCTACACCTTC
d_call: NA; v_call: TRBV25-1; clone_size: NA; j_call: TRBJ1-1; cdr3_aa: CASSPSLANTEAFF; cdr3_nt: TGTGCCAGCAGTCCCAGTCTTGCGAACACTGAAGCTTTCTTT
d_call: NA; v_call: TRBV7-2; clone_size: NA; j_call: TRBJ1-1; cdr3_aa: CASSPELMNTEAFF; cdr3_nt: TGTGCCAGCAGCCCCGAGCTCATGAACACTGAAGCTTTCTTT
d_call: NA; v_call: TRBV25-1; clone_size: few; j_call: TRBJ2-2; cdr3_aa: CASRGRDTGELFF; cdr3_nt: TGTGCCAGCAGGGGCAGGGACACCGGGGAGCTGTTTTTT
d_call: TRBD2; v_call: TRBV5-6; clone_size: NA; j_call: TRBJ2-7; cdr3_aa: CASSQRLAGAAYEQYF; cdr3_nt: TGTGCCAGCAGCCAGCGACTAGCGGGGGCCGCCTACGAGCAGTACTTC
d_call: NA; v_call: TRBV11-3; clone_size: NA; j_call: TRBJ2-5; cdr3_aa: CASSYTRVETQYF; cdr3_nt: TGTGCCAGCAGCTATACTAGAGTTGAGACCCAGTACTTC
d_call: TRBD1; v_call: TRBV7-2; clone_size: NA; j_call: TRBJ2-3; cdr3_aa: CASSDRGRTDTQYF; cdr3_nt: TGTGCCAGCAGCGACAGGGGTAGGACAGATACGCAGTATTTT
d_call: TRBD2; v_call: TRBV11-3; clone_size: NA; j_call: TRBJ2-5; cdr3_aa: CASSSLASGVNQETQYF; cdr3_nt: TGTGCCAGCAGCTCCTTGGCTAGCGGCGTCAACCAAGAGACCCAGTACTTC
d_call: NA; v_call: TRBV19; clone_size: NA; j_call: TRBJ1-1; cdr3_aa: CASSPNRVPNTEAFF; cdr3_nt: TGTGCCAGTAGTCCGAACAGGGTCCCGAACACTGAAGCTTTCTTT
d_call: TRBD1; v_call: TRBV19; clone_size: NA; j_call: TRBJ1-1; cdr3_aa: CASRSGTDMNTEAFF; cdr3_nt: TGTGCCAGTAGATCCGGGACAGACATGAACACTGAAGCTTTCTTT
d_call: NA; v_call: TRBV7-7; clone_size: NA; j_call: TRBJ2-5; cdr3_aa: CASSMDGGKETQYF; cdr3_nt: TGTGCCAGCAGTATGGATGGGGGGAAAGAGACCCAGTACTTC
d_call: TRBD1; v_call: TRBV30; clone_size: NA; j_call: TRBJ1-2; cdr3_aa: CAWSPGGIYGYTF; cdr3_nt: TGTGCCTGGAGTCCAGGGGGCATCTATGGCTACACCTTC
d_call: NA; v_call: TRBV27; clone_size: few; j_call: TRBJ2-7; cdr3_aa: CASSLRETGRNEQYF; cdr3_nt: TGTGCCAGCAGTCTTAGGGAGACAGGACGGAACGAGCAGTACTTC
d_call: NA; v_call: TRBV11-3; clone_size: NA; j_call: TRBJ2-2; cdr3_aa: CASSFFVQGTGELFF; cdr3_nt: TGTGCCAGCAGCTTCTTTGTCCAGGGGACCGGGGAGCTGTTTTTT
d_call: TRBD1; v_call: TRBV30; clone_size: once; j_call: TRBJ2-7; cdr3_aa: CAWSTGGFIEQYF; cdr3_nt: TGTGCCTGGAGTACAGGGGGATTTATCGAGCAGTACTTC
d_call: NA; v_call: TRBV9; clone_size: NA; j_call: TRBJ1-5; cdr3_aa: CASSVGGVQPQHF; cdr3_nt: TGTGCCAGCAGCGTAGGGGGGGTTCAGCCCCAGCATTTT
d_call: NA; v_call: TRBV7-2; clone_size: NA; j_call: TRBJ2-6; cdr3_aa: CASSPPGAGANVLTF; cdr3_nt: TGTGCCAGCAGCCCCCCGGGTGCTGGGGCCAACGTCCTGACTTTC
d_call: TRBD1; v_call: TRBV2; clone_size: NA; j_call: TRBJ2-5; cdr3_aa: CASSGTGNQETQYF; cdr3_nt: TGTGCCAGCAGCGGGACAGGCAACCAAGAGACCCAGTACTTC
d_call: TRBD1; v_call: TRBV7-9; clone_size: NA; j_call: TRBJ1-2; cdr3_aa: CASSVGQFGYTF; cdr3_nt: TGTGCCAGCAGCGTGGGACAGTTTGGCTACACCTTC
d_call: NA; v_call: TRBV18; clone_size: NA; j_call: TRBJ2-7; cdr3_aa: CASSPPGAFEQYF; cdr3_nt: TGTGCCAGCTCACCACCGGGGGCGTTCGAGCAGTACTTC
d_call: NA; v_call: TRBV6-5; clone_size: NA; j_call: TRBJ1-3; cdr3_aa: CASSRQSSGNTIYF; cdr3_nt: TGTGCCAGCAGTCGACAGTCCTCTGGAAACACCATATATTTT
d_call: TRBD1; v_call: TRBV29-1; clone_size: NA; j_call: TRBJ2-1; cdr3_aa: CSVQKTGYNEQFF; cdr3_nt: TGCAGCGTTCAAAAGACAGGGTATAATGAGCAGTTCTTC
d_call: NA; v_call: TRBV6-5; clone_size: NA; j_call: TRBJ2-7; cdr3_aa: CASRVPGSYEQYF; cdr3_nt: TGTGCCAGCAGAGTCCCTGGGAGCTACGAGCAGTACTTC
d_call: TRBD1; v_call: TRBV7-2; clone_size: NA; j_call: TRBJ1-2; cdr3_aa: CASSLDDRGRFFYTF; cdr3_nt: TGTGCCAGCAGCTTAGACGACAGGGGGCGATTTTTCTACACCTTC
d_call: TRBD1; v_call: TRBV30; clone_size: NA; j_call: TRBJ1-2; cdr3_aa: CAWSRQGPGYTF; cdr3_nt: TGTGCCTGGAGTCGACAGGGGCCTGGCTACACCTTC
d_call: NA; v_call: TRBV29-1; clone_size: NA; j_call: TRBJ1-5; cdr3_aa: CSVNTGINQPQHF; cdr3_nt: TGCAGCGTAAACACAGGGATAAATCAGCCCCAGCATTTT